One TCR beta chain is described in this entry. There is no known antigen for this receptor. Base qualities are not at hand, and no much larger clone is one base apart. CDR1 and CDR2, per the germline V gene, are KGHSH and LQKENI. The junction carries 10 bases between V and J, which are trimmed by 6 bases and 0 bases respectively. The CDR3, from cysteine to phenylalanine, totals 14 residues. Only CDR3 DNA remains: 42 bases, in frame from the first base. The library was made by the immunoSEQ multiplex PCR assay. The authors' pipeline ran thus. A statistical classification framework was built for diagnosing cytomegalovirus status from the catalog of TCR beta chain sequences. TCRdb carries this immuneACCESS record with in-frame sequences only. Its versions omit some clonotypes, under half of them owing to an unresolved V gene in the studies checked, with the rest unexplained. That table is the source of V, J and clone size, and D and trimming were worked out from the DNA. In all, the sample holds 230,000 or so clones, and around 88% of those were seen once. The leading ten clones occupy 2.9% of the sample.

This sample is part of a study of cytomegalovirus exposure and HLA in healthy donors (dated by TCRdb to 2016 to 2017). Regarding the research as a whole: A later analysis indicated that the roughly 130 validation repertoires were generated on the platform also employed for the 600 to 750 repertoires of the first cohort. The study aimed to test whether cataloging public T cell receptors could reveal signatures of past pathogen exposure. Besides the first cohort of around 700 subjects, a separate validation cohort made up of 120 different subjects was used. The study combined high-throughput TCR immunosequencing, statistical association of individual TCRs with disease status, and machine learning to predict cytomegalovirus infection status. Summary of the overall study and its limitations: A later analysis found that TCRs clustered in the first cohort also tended to co-occur in the 120 validation repertoires, with approximately 93% of cluster scores above 0. Most TCR sequences were seen in very few donors, while some public TCRs were found in many individuals. In vitro tests confirmed that a few of the cytomegalovirus-associated TCR beta chains recognize cytomegalovirus antigens. A later analysis had no HLA typing for the validation cohort, so co-occurrence there was scored across all 120 repertoires. A total of some 180 TCR beta chains were listed by the study as associated with cytomegalovirus. The classifier was reported to diagnose cytomegalovirus status with high specificity and sensitivity in both the original and validation cohorts. The authors suggested that the approach could potentially be generalized to other disease states and immunological phenotypes.

The donors belonged to the validation cohort of over a hundred subjects, which was separate from the roughly 670-subject first cohort. The V and J segments used are TRBV18 and TRBJ2-3; the D gene is perhaps TRBD2, from 5 matching bases. The sample comprised PBMCs. This clonotype was sampled from a woman younger than 35 in good health and CMV-seronegative. The DNA reads TGTGCCAGCTCGCTCACTAGAAGCACAGATACGCAGTATTTT. Its protein product is CASSLTRSTDTQYF.